This is a list of T cell receptor beta chains from one sample in a study of beta chain features in type 1 diabetes. Using immunoSEQ multiplex PCR, the repertoire was profiled, and TCRdb retains in-frame clones only, with some absent. The table lists some 240,000 clones, roughly 17% of them singletons. The sample taken for sequencing was naive CD4+ T cells from blood. These receptors were obtained from a young man with type 1 diabetes. The CDR3 runs from the conserved cysteine through the conserved F or W. A D gene is named only where the DNA matches it firmly. Clone size is given for some rows only: seen once, a few or many times, or a class if the clone is expanded.

D: TRBD2
V: TRBV5-1
J: TRBJ2-5
size: -
DNA: TGCGCCAGCGGCGAGACTAGCTTCAGCTCCCAATGGACCCAGTACTTC
CDR3: CASGETSFSSQWTQYF

D: TRBD2
V: TRBV28
J: TRBJ2-7
size: -
DNA: TGTGCCAGCAGTACTAGCGGGAGGGGTAACGAGCAGTACTTC
CDR3: CASSTSGRGNEQYF

D: TRBD1
V: TRBV30
J: TRBJ2-5
size: -
DNA: TGTGCCTGGAGTGTGGGACAGGCCATCCAAGAGACCCAGTACTTC
CDR3: CAWSVGQAIQETQYF

D: -
V: TRBV29-1
J: TRBJ2-1
size: few
DNA: TGCAGCGTTGCCGGCTACAATGAGCAGTTCTTC
CDR3: CSVAGYNEQFF

D: -
V: TRBV7-9
J: TRBJ2-5
size: few
DNA: TGTGCCAGCAGCTGGGGCGATGGGGAGACCCAGTACTTC
CDR3: CASSWGDGETQYF

D: -
V: TRBV4-3
J: TRBJ2-1
size: -
DNA: TGCGCCAGCAGCCAAGATAACGCTCCGGAGCAGTTCTTC
CDR3: CASSQDNAPEQFF

D: -
V: TRBV28
J: TRBJ2-4
size: few
DNA: TGTGCCAGCAGTTTATCCGAGTATGGTAAAAACATTCAGTACTTC
CDR3: CASSLSEYGKNIQYF

D: TRBD2
V: TRBV28
J: TRBJ2-1
size: -
DNA: TGTGCCAGCAGTTCCTTCGGGACTAGCGAGGCCAATGAGCAGTTCTTC
CDR3: CASSSFGTSEANEQFF

D: -
V: TRBV29-1
J: TRBJ2-1
size: few
DNA: TGCAGCGTTGAAGATCAGGACACCAACCTTAATGAGCAGTTCTTC
CDR3: CSVEDQDTNLNEQFF

D: TRBD2
V: TRBV29-1
J: TRBJ2-3
size: -
DNA: TGCAGCGTTGCAACGGGAGGGCCTACATCCACGCAGTATTTT
CDR3: CSVATGGPTSTQYF

D: TRBD1
V: TRBV15
J: TRBJ2-5
size: -
DNA: TGTGCCACCAGCGGCTACAGGGGAGAGACCCAGTACTTC
CDR3: CATSGYRGETQYF

D: TRBD2
V: TRBV9
J: TRBJ2-1
size: -
DNA: TGTGCCAGCAGCGCGGGGGGAAGCTCCTACAATGAGCAGTTCTTC
CDR3: CASSAGGSSYNEQFF

D: TRBD2
V: TRBV29-1
J: TRBJ2-1
size: -
DNA: TGCAGCGTTGATCGACTAGCGGGGGGTTTGAATGAGCAGTTCTTC
CDR3: CSVDRLAGGLNEQFF

D: -
V: TRBV25-1
J: TRBJ1-4
size: -
DNA: TGTGCCAGCAGTGAAGGGGGCAGGGAAAAACTGTTTTTT
CDR3: CASSEGGREKLFF

D: TRBD2
V: TRBV7-2
J: TRBJ2-3
size: -
DNA: TGTGCCAGCAGCGCGGGACTAGCGGGAGCGACAGATACGCAGTATTTT
CDR3: CASSAGLAGATDTQYF

D: -
V: TRBV4-2
J: TRBJ2-1
size: -
DNA: TGTGCCAGCAGCCCTCCTGGGCGGGTATCCTACAATGAGCAGTTCTTC
CDR3: CASSPPGRVSYNEQFF

D: TRBD2
V: TRBV4-3
J: TRBJ2-1
size: -
DNA: TGCGCCAGCAGCCGAGAACCGGGAGGGCCGGTCTATGAGCAGTTCTTC
CDR3: CASSREPGGPVYEQFF

D: TRBD1
V: TRBV7-9
J: TRBJ2-7
size: few
DNA: TGTGCCAGCAGTTCTACAGGGGTGTGGAACGAGCAGTACTTC
CDR3: CASSSTGVWNEQYF

D: -
V: TRBV7-6
J: TRBJ2-1
size: -
DNA: TGTGCCAGCAGCTCCCGGAGCAGGCTGGTCGGAAACGAGCAGTTCTTC
CDR3: CASSSRSRLVGNEQFF

D: -
V: TRBV10-3
J: TRBJ1-5
size: few
DNA: TGTGCCATCAGTTCCGGGGATCAGCCCCAGCATTTT
CDR3: CAISSGDQPQHF

D: -
V: TRBV30
J: TRBJ1-2
size: -
DNA: TGTGCCTGGAGGAAAGTCGGGGCTGATGGCTACACCTTC
CDR3: CAWRKVGADGYTF

D: -
V: TRBV13
J: TRBJ2-2
size: few
DNA: TGTGCCAGCAGCTTAGCCAGCCCGAACACCGGGGAGCTGTTTTTT
CDR3: CASSLASPNTGELFF

D: -
V: TRBV30
J: TRBJ2-3
size: few
DNA: TGTGCCTGGACTAGGGGGACGACATCCACAGATACGCAGTATTTT
CDR3: CAWTRGTTSTDTQYF

D: TRBD1
V: TRBV28
J: TRBJ1-2
size: few
DNA: TGTGCCAGCAGTTCCTCGGACAGGGCTAACTATGGCTACACCTTC
CDR3: CASSSSDRANYGYTF

D: -
V: TRBV5-4
J: TRBJ2-3
size: few
DNA: TGTGCCAGCATAAAACAGGGTGGCACAGATACGCAGTATTTT
CDR3: CASIKQGGTDTQYF

D: -
V: TRBV10-3
J: TRBJ2-2
size: -
DNA: TGTGCCATCAGTGACGTGGACAGGAACACCGGGGAGCTGTTTTTT
CDR3: CAISDVDRNTGELFF

D: -
V: TRBV7-2
J: TRBJ2-4
size: -
DNA: TGTGCCAGCAGCTTGGACTATCGCAAAAACATTCAGTACTTC
CDR3: CASSLDYRKNIQYF

D: -
V: TRBV15
J: TRBJ2-7
size: -
DNA: TGTGCCACCAGCAGACCTGTGGGCCATTGGCTCGAGCAGTACTTC
CDR3: CATSRPVGHWLEQYF

D: TRBD2
V: TRBV29-1
J: TRBJ2-6
size: few
DNA: TGCAGCGTCGCCGTGGGAGGGGACGTCCTGACTTTC
CDR3: CSVAVGGDVLTF

D: TRBD1
V: TRBV29-1
J: TRBJ2-1
size: few
DNA: TGCAGCGTTGGTTCGGGACAGGGATGGTTCTTC
CDR3: CSVGSGQGWFF

D: TRBD2
V: TRBV27
J: TRBJ2-3
size: few
DNA: TGTGCCAGCAGAGCGGGAGGACCAGTAGATACGCAGTATTTT
CDR3: CASRAGGPVDTQYF

D: TRBD2
V: TRBV7-9
J: TRBJ2-1
size: few
DNA: TGTGCCAGCAGCCTAGCGGGAGGGTTCGGGAATGAGCAGTTCTTC
CDR3: CASSLAGGFGNEQFF

D: -
V: TRBV6-6
J: TRBJ2-1
size: few
DNA: TGTGCCAGCAGATCTGGTGGGGCCGATGAGCAGTTCTTC
CDR3: CASRSGGADEQFF

D: -
V: TRBV29-1
J: TRBJ2-3
size: -
DNA: TGCAGTCCCTCGACGGCGACGCAGTATTTT
CDR3: CSPSTATQYF

D: -
V: TRBV6-6
J: TRBJ2-5
size: few
DNA: TGTGCCAGCAGTTACCAGCTGACAGAGACCCAGTACTTC
CDR3: CASSYQLTETQYF

D: -
V: TRBV5-1
J: TRBJ2-5
size: few
DNA: TGCGCCAGCAGCTTCTCTAGCGTGGAGACCCAGTACTTC
CDR3: CASSFSSVETQYF

D: TRBD2
V: TRBV15
J: TRBJ2-1
size: few
DNA: TGTGCCACCAGCAGAGACCGGGCCAGCGGGAAAGCGGGGGAGCAGTTCTTC
CDR3: CATSRDRASGKAGEQFF

D: -
V: TRBV10-3
J: TRBJ2-1
size: -
DNA: TGTGCCATCGCGGACTATGACAATGAGCAGTTCTTC
CDR3: CAIADYDNEQFF

D: -
V: TRBV29-1
J: TRBJ2-1
size: few
DNA: TGCAGCGTTTTACGGGTTGCCTACAATGAGCAGTTCTTC
CDR3: CSVLRVAYNEQFF

D: -
V: TRBV28
J: TRBJ1-2
size: few
DNA: TGTGCCAGGAGTTTTAACTATGGCTACACCTTC
CDR3: CARSFNYGYTF

D: -
V: TRBV4-1
J: TRBJ2-5
size: few
DNA: TGCGCCAGCAGCCAAGATCTTGGGACTCAACAAGAGACCCAGTACTTC
CDR3: CASSQDLGTQQETQYF

D: -
V: TRBV5-1
J: TRBJ2-1
size: -
DNA: TGCGCCAGCAGTTACAACCAGGGAAGCGTTGAGCAGTTCTTC
CDR3: CASSYNQGSVEQFF

D: -
V: TRBV28
J: TRBJ2-2
size: -
DNA: TGTGCCAGCAGTTTACAGTCCGGGGAGCTGTTTTTT
CDR3: CASSLQSGELFF

D: -
V: TRBV7-2
J: TRBJ2-5
size: -
DNA: TGTGCCAGCAGCGAGGGGGGGACCAGGGCCCAGTACTTC
CDR3: CASSEGGTRAQYF

D: -
V: TRBV29-1
J: TRBJ2-3
size: few
DNA: TGCAGCGTTGTGGGACAACGGTTAGGCACAGATACGCAGTATTTT
CDR3: CSVVGQRLGTDTQYF

D: -
V: TRBV29-1
J: TRBJ1-1
size: few
DNA: TGCAGCGGAAGAGGACAGAGAATGAACACTGAAGCTTTCTTT
CDR3: CSGRGQRMNTEAFF

D: -
V: TRBV6-5
J: TRBJ2-3
size: few
DNA: TGTGCCAGCAGCTCCCAAGGCACAGATACGCAGTATTTT
CDR3: CASSSQGTDTQYF

D: TRBD2
V: TRBV11-2
J: TRBJ2-1
size: -
DNA: TGTGCCAGCAGCCCTATAGGCGGGAGCTCCTACAATGAGCAGTTCTTC
CDR3: CASSPIGGSSYNEQFF

D: TRBD2
V: TRBV25-1
J: TRBJ2-7
size: -
DNA: TGTGCCAGCAGTGCGGTGGGAGGGCGGCACGAGCAGTACTTC
CDR3: CASSAVGGRHEQYF

D: TRBD1
V: TRBV29-1
J: TRBJ1-4
size: -
DNA: TGCAGCGTTGACAGGGGGCGCGGGGAAAAACTGTTTTTT
CDR3: CSVDRGRGEKLFF

D: TRBD2
V: TRBV29-1
J: TRBJ2-1
size: many
DNA: TGCAGCGTTTCAGTGACTAGCGGGAATGAGCAGTTCTTC
CDR3: CSVSVTSGNEQFF

D: -
V: TRBV19
J: TRBJ1-2
size: -
DNA: TGTGCCAGTAGTCGCTATGGCTACACCTTC
CDR3: CASSRYGYTF

D: TRBD2
V: TRBV30
J: TRBJ2-1
size: few
DNA: TGTGCCTGGAGTGGGGCGGGAGGGCCTAATGAGCAGTTCTTC
CDR3: CAWSGAGGPNEQFF

D: -
V: TRBV5-4
J: TRBJ1-2
size: -
DNA: TGTGCCAGCAGCTTTATGACGGCCTATGGCTACACCTTC
CDR3: CASSFMTAYGYTF

D: TRBD2
V: TRBV29-1
J: TRBJ2-7
size: few
DNA: TGCAGCGTAGCTAGCGGGAGGGCCGGCTACGAGCAGTACTTC
CDR3: CSVASGRAGYEQYF

D: -
V: TRBV7-2
J: TRBJ1-3
size: few
DNA: TGTGCCAGCAGCTTAGATTTCGGCCGACCAACTTACCCTGGAAACACCATATATTTT
CDR3: CASSLDFGRPTYPGNTIYF